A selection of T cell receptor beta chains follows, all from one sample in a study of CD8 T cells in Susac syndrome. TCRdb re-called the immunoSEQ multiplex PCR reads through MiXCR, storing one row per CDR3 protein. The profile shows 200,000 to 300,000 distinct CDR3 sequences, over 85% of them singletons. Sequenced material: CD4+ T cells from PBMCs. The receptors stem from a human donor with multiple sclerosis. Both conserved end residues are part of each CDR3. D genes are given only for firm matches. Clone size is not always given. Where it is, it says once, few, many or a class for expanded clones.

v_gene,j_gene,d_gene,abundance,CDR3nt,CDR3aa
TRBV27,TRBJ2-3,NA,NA,TGTGCCAGCAGTTTAGGGGTTTCCACAGATACGCAGTATTTT,CASSLGVSTDTQYF
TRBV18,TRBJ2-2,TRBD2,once,TGTGCCAGCTCACCACGAGCGGGAGTTAACACCGGGGAGCTGTTTTTT,CASSPRAGVNTGELFF
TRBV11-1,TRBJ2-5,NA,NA,TGTGCCAGCAGCCCCCGTCGGGCGTACCAAGAGACCCAGTACTTC,CASSPRRAYQETQYF
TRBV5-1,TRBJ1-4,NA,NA,TGCGCCAGCAGCTTAGAGAGGGCGGGGGAAAAACTGTTTTTT,CASSLERAGEKLFF
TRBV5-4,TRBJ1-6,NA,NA,TGTGCCAGCACTAAAGGGACCGAGACCAATTCACCCCTCCACTTT,CASTKGTETNSPLHF
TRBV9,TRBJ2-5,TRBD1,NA,TGTGCCAGCAGCGTAGGAGGGGACAGGGTCCGAGAGACCCAGTACTTC,CASSVGGDRVRETQYF
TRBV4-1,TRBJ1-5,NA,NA,TGCGCCAGCAGCCAAGATACCCGGGGCAATCAGCCCCAGCATTTT,CASSQDTRGNQPQHF
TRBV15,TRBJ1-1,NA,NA,TGTGCCACCAGCAGGACCGGCCGGGGATGGGACACTGAAGCTTTCTTT,CATSRTGRGWDTEAFF
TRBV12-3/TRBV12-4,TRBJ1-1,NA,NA,TGTGCCAGCAGTATCCAGCGGTGGACTTTCTTT,CASSIQRWTFF
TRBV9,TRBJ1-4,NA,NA,TGTGCCAGCAGCGTAGCTTTAGCAGAACCTAATGAAAAACTGTTTTTT,CASSVALAEPNEKLFF
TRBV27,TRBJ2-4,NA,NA,TGTGCCAGCAGTTCCTCCCCGGGACGACTTAAAAACATTCAGTACTTC,CASSSSPGRLKNIQYF
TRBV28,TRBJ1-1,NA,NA,TGTGCCATCATCAGGGCAGAAAACACTGAAGCTTTCTTT,CAIIRAENTEAFF
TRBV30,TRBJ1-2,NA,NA,TGTGCCTGGAGTGTATCTTTGACCGAGGGGGGCTACACCTTC,CAWSVSLTEGGYTF
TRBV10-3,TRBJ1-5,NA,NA,TGTGCCATCAGTGAGTCGATCTTACGGAATAATCAGCCCCAGCATTTT,CAISESILRNNQPQHF
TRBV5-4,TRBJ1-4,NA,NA,TGTGCCAGCAGCTCGAGGGGGGTTGCAACTAATGAAAAACTGTTTTTT,CASSSRGVATNEKLFF
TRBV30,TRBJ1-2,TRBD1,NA,TGTGCCTGGAGTTCGGACAGGGGGCTTGGGGGCTACACCTTC,CAWSSDRGLGGYTF
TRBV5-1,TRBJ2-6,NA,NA,TGCGCCAGCATCCGGGACCCCTCTGGGGCCAACGTCCTGACTTTC,CASIRDPSGANVLTF
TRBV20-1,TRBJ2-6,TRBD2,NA,TGCAGTGCTTACCCTAGCGGGACCCTCTCTGGGGCCAACGTCCTGACTTTC,CSAYPSGTLSGANVLTF
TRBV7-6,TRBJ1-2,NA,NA,TGTGCCAGCAGCTTAAATGCAGGGCTCGGCTATGGCTACACCTTC,CASSLNAGLGYGYTF
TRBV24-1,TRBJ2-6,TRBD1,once,TGTGCCACCAGTGATGGGACAGGGGGCCTCTCTGGGGCCAACGTCCTGACTTTC,CATSDGTGGLSGANVLTF
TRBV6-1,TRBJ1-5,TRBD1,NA,TGTGCCAGCTCCCAGGGGGGCACCAATCAGCCCCAGCATTTT,CASSQGGTNQPQHF
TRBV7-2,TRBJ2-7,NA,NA,TGTGCCAGCAGCCCCCCGGTGGACTACGAGCAGTACTTC,CASSPPVDYEQYF
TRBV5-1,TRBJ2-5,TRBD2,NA,TGCGCCAGCAGCGGATGGACTAGCGGGAGCCGAACGGAGACCCAGTACTTC,CASSGWTSGSRTETQYF
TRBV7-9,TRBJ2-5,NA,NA,TGTGCCAGCAGCTTCCGTGGGGCGTTAGGGGATCGGGAGACCCAGTACTTC,CASSFRGALGDRETQYF
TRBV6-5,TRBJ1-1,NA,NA,TGTGCCAGCAGTTACTCGAGGGCGCAGGGGTCATTGAACACTGAAGCTTTCTTT,CASSYSRAQGSLNTEAFF
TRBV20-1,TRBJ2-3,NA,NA,TGCAGTGCACCGGACGGGGAAAGCACAGATACGCAGTATTTT,CSAPDGESTDTQYF